These T cell receptor beta chains were read from a single sample in a study of shared clonotypes between healthy human individuals. Sequencing was performed with immunoSEQ multiplex PCR; in TCRdb, only in-frame clones are kept and a portion is missing. Found here are 450,000 to 500,000 clones, more than 75% of them singletons; the top ten hold around 12%. Sequences were obtained from PBMCs. These receptors were collected from a woman aged 40 to 50 in good health. Some clones in this sample may be carry-over from other donors' samples. CDR3s include the opening cysteine and the closing phenylalanine or tryptophan. The order of the fields is clone size, J gene, D gene, V gene, CDR3 protein, CDR3 DNA. The D gene is left open where the match is weak. The size entry is marked missing in some rows and otherwise reads once, few, many or a size class.

.	TRBJ2-7	.	TRBV5-1	CASSPAGQTREQYF	TGCGCCAGCAGCCCAGCTGGACAGACCCGGGAGCAGTACTTC
.	TRBJ1-2	TRBD1	TRBV7-8	CASSPPGTGVGYTF	TGTGCCAGCAGCCCGCCGGGGACAGGGGTTGGCTACACCTTC
.	TRBJ2-1	.	TRBV21-1	CASSKLSWREQFF	TGTGCCAGCAGCAAATTAAGTTGGAGGGAGCAGTTCTTC
.	TRBJ1-2	TRBD1	TRBV2	CASSYGQGVYGYTF	TGTGCCAGCAGTTACGGACAGGGGGTCTATGGCTACACCTTC
once	TRBJ2-2	.	TRBV19	CASSRRGGELFF	TGTGCCAGTAGTAGGAGGGGCGGGGAGCTGTTTTTT
.	TRBJ2-1	TRBD2	TRBV9	CASSVEVSGRNEQFF	TGTGCCAGCAGCGTAGAGGTTAGCGGGAGAAATGAGCAGTTCTTC
few	TRBJ2-3	.	TRBV5-1	CASSVSGPDTQYF	TGCGCCAGCAGTGTCTCGGGTCCAGATACGCAGTATTTT
.	TRBJ2-3	TRBD2	TRBV7-3	CASSFHSGSSPDTQYF	TGTGCCAGCAGCTTTCATAGCGGGAGTAGCCCAGATACGCAGTATTTT
.	TRBJ1-2	.	TRBV27	CASSLGDGTLGYTF	TGTGCCAGCAGTTTAGGAGATGGGACCTTGGGCTACACCTTC
.	TRBJ1-1	TRBD1	TRBV4-1	CASSQEAGGVYTEAFF	TGCGCCAGCAGCCAAGAGGCAGGGGGCGTCTACACTGAAGCTTTCTTT
few	TRBJ1-5	.	TRBV7-6	CASSLDWDRPQHF	TGTGCCAGCAGCTTAGATTGGGATCGGCCCCAGCATTTT
.	TRBJ1-2	.	TRBV6-6	CASSKGTYYGYTF	TGTGCCAGCAGTAAAGGGACGTACTATGGCTACACCTTC
.	TRBJ2-2	.	TRBV19	CASSLTGPSNTGELFF	TGTGCCAGTAGTTTGACCGGGCCCTCGAACACCGGGGAGCTGTTTTTT
.	TRBJ2-4	TRBD1	TRBV11-1	CASSLSSRGQGVDIQYF	TGTGCCAGCAGCTTATCTTCCAGGGGCCAGGGGGTGGACATCCAGTACTTC
.	TRBJ2-2	TRBD2	TRBV4-1	CASSPLGVAGDTGELFF	TGCGCCAGCAGCCCCCTCGGAGTAGCGGGAGACACCGGGGAGCTGTTTTTT
.	TRBJ2-2	.	TRBV10-3	CAIKRENTGELFF	TGTGCCATCAAACGGGAGAACACCGGGGAGCTGTTTTTT
.	TRBJ2-1	.	TRBV27	CASSFVGLSDNEQFF	TGTGCCAGCAGTTTCGTTGGACTATCAGACAATGAGCAGTTCTTC
.	TRBJ2-1	TRBD2	TRBV28	CASSTTSGSAMQFF	TGTGCCAGCAGTACAACTAGCGGGTCCGCTATGCAGTTCTTC
.	TRBJ2-6	TRBD1	TRBV5-1	CASSLATGGLLSGANVLTF	TGCGCCAGCAGCTTGGCGACAGGGGGACTCCTATCTGGGGCCAACGTCCTGACTTTC
.	TRBJ2-7	.	TRBV4-1	CASSLLEGHRSYEQYF	TGCGCCAGCAGCCTCCTTGAGGGACATCGGTCCTACGAGCAGTACTTC
few	TRBJ1-2	TRBD1	TRBV28	CASSSPGQGGYTF	TGTGCCAGCAGTTCCCCGGGACAGGGTGGCTACACCTTC
few	TRBJ1-5	.	TRBV7-2	CASSSALGDNQPQHF	TGTGCCAGCAGCTCCGCCCTGGGGGACAATCAGCCCCAGCATTTT
.	TRBJ2-7	TRBD1	TRBV28	CASLDRAYYEQYF	TGTGCCAGTTTGGACAGGGCCTACTACGAGCAGTACTTC
.	TRBJ2-7	TRBD2	TRBV11-2	CASSTQGLAGSEEQYF	TGTGCCAGCAGCACCCAGGGACTAGCGGGATCTGAAGAGCAGTACTTC
.	TRBJ2-2	.	TRBV5-1	CASSERATYGTGELFF	TGCGCCAGCAGCGAGCGAGCGACCTACGGGACCGGGGAGCTGTTTTTT
.	TRBJ2-2	.	TRBV7-2	CASSFGRGTGELFF	TGTGCCAGCAGCTTCGGCAGGGGTACCGGGGAGCTGTTTTTT
.	TRBJ1-1	.	TRBV30	CAYYRVGVMNTEAFF	TGTGCCTATTACAGGGTCGGGGTGATGAACACTGAAGCTTTCTTT